This T cell receptor beta chain stems from a study of cytomegalovirus exposure and HLA in healthy donors. The wider study: T cells numbering about 179 million yielded roughly 120 million unique TCR beta sequences in an earlier analysis. Notes on the study in general: Researchers reportedly found TCR beta sequences accurately predicted most subjects' HLA-A and HLA-B alleles. Specificity of a few CMV-associated chains for CMV antigens was verified in vitro.

Germline lookup yields CDR1 SGHRS and CDR2 YFSETQ. There are 15 residues in the CDR3. V lost 4 bases and J 0 bases, leaving 13 bases between the germline ends. Researchers ran the PCR with 60 Vbeta and 13 Jbeta primers. Clones were sequenced by immunoSEQ multiplex PCR, and TCRdb holds only the in-frame ones, with some missing. Of about 190,000 clones in the sample, over 80% are singletons; the top ten hold more than 8.5%. A remark on this clone: What it binds is unknown.

The sequence came from a woman in her 50s in good health and CMV-seropositive. The chain couples TRBV5-1 to TRBJ1-2; possible D gene TRBD1, 6 bases. Sequencing was carried out using PBMCs. DNA of the CDR3: TGCGCCAGCAGCGGGGGACATCTTGCTAACTATGGCTACACCTTC. As protein: CASSGGHLANYGYTF.